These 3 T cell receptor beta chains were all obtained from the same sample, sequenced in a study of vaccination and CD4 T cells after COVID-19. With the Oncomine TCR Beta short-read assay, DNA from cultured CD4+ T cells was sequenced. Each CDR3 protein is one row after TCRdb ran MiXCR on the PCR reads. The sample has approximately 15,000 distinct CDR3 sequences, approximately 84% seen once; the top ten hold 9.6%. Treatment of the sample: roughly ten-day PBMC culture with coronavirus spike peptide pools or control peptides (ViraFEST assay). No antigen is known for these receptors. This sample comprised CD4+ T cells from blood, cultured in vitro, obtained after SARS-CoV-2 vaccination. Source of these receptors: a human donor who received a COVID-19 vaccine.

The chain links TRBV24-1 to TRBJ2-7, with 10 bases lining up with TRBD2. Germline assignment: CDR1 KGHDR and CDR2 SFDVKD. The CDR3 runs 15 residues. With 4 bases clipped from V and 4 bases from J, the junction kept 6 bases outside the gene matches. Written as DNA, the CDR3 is TGTGCCACCAGTGACCCTAGCGGGGGTCTATACGAGCAGTACTTC. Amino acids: CATSDPSGGLYEQYF.

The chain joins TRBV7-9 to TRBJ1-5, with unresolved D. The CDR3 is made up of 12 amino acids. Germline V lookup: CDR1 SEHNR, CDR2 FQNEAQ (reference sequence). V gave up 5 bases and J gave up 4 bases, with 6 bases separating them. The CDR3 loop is CASSLNNQPQHF. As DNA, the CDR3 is TGTGCCAGCAGCCTCAATAATCAGCCCCAGCATTTT.

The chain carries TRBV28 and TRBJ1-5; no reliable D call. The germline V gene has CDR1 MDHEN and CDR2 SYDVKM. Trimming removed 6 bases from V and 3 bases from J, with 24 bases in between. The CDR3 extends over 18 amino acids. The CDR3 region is CASSSSVIGLGNNQPQHF. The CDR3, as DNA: TGTGCCAGCAGCTCGTCGGTGATAGGGCTGGGAAACAATCAGCCCCAGCATTTT.